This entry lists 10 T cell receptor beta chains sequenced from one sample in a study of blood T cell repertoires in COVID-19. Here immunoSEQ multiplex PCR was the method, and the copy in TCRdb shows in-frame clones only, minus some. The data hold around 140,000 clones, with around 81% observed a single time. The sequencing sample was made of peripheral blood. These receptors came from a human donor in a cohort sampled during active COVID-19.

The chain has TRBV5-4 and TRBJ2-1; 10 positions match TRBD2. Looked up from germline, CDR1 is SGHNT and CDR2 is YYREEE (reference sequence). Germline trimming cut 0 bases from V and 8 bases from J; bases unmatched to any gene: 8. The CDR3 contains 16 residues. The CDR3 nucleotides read TGTGCCAGCAGCTTGGGGCTAGCGGGAGTCAGCCATGAGCAGTTCTTC. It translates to CASSLGLAGVSHEQFF. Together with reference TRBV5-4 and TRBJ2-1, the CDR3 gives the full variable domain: ETGVTQSPTHLIKTRGQQVTLRCSSQSGHNTVSWYQQALGQGPQFIFQYYREEENGRGNFPPRFSGLQFPNYSSELNVNALELDDSALYLCASSLGLAGVSHEQFFGPGTRLTVL.

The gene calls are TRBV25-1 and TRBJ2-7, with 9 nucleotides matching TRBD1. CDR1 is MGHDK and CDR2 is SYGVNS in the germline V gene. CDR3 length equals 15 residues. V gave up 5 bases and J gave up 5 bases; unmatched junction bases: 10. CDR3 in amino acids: CASSSPGTGSHEQYF. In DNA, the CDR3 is TGTGCCAGCAGTAGTCCCGGGACAGGGTCCCACGAGCAGTACTTC.

CDR3 sequence (DNA): TGCAGCGTTGAAGGGGTGGGGAGAACCTACGAGCAGTACTTC. The encoded protein is CSVEGVGRTYEQYF. The genes are TRBV29-1 and TRBJ2-7; tentatively, D is TRBD2 (5 bases). The CDR3 sequence is 14 residues long. With 1 base removed from V and 2 bases from J, the gap between germline ends came to 12 bases. Germline V gene lookup returns CDR1 SQVTM and CDR2 ANQGSEA.

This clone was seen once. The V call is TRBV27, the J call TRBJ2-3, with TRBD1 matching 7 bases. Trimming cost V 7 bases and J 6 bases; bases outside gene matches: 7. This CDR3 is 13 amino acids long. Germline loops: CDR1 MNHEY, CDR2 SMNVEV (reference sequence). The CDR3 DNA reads TGTGCCAGCACTAAGACAGGGACGGATACGCAGTATTTT. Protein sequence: CASTKTGTDTQYF.

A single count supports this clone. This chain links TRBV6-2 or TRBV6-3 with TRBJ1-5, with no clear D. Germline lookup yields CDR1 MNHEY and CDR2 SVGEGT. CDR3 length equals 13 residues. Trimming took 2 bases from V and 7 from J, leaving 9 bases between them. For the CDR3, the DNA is TGTGCCAGCAGTTACGTTACTAGGCAGCCCCAGCATTTT. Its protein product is CASSYVTRQPQHF.

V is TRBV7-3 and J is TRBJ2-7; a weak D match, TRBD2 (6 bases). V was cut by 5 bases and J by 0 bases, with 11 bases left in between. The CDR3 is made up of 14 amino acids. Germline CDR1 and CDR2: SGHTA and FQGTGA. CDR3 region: CASSAGPLSYEQYF. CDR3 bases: TGTGCCAGCAGCGCGGGACCCCTCTCCTACGAGCAGTACTTC.

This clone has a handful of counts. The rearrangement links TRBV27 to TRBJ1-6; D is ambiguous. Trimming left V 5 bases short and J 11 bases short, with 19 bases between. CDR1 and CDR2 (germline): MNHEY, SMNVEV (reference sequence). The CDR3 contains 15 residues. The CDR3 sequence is CASSRLEEGLAPLHF. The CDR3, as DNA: TGTGCCAGCAGTCGACTCGAGGAGGGTCTTGCACCCCTCCACTTT.

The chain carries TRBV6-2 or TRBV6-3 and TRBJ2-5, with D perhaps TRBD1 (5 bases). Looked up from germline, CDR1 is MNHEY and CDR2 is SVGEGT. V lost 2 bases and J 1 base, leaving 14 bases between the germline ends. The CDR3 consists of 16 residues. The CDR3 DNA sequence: TGTGCCAGCAGTTACCCCCTTTCGACAGTCCAAGAGACCCAGTACTTC. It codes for CASSYPLSTVQETQYF.

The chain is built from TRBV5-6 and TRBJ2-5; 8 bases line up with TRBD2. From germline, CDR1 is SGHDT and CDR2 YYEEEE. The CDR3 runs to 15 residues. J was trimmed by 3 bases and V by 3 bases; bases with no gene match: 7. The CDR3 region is CASSSPGLGKETQYF. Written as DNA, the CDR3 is TGTGCCAGCAGCTCGCCGGGACTAGGAAAAGAGACCCAGTACTTC. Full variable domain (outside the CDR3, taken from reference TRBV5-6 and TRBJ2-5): DAGVTQSPTHLIKTRGQQVTLRCSPKSGHDTVSWYQQALGQGPQFIFQYYEEEERQRGNFPDRFSGHQFPNYSSELNVNALLLGDSALYLCASSSPGLGKETQYFGPGTRLLVL.

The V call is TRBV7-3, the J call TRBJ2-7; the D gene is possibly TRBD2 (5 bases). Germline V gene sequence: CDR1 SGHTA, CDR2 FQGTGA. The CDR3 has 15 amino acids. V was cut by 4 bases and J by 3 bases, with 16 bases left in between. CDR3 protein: CASSSQPGIGYEQYF. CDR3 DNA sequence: TGTGCCAGCAGCTCCCAACCGGGGATCGGCTACGAGCAGTACTTC.